The rows below give T cell receptor beta chains drawn from one sample of a study of T cells after yellow fever vaccination. TCRdb re-analysed the 5' RACE reads in MiXCR, keeping a single row per CDR3 protein. This sample has 510,000 or so distinct CDR3 sequences, with 15% to 20% found just once. The source material was PBMCs, sampled 15 days after the yellow fever booster vaccination. These receptors were collected from a man aged 25-45 years who received the YFV17D yellow fever vaccine. Both conserved end residues are part of each CDR3. D genes are given only for firm matches. Rows may omit the clone size; those that give it use once, few, many or a size class.

J | D | V | size | DNA | CDR3
TRBJ2-7 | - | TRBV20-1 | - | TGCAGTGCTAGATTGACGACAGGCGTCTACGGCGAGCAGTACTTC | CSARLTTGVYGEQYF
TRBJ2-1 | - | TRBV7-9 | few | TGTGCCAGCAGCTTCGAGGAGGCCGGCTACAATGAGCAGTTCTTC | CASSFEEAGYNEQFF
TRBJ2-5 | - | TRBV28 | few | TGTGCCAGCAGTTTTTTCTCGGACCAAGAGACCCAGTACTTC | CASSFFSDQETQYF
TRBJ2-7 | - | TRBV1 | - | TGCACCAGCAGCCCTTCCAACGACAGCTACGAGCAGTACTTC | CTSSPSNDSYEQYF
TRBJ1-1 | - | TRBV20-1 | few | TGCAGTGCTAGAGAGGGAAGTCTGAACACTGAAGCTTTCTTT | CSAREGSLNTEAFF
TRBJ1-1 | - | TRBV29-1 | - | TGCAGCGTTGAAACTCCAGGGAACACTGAAGCTTTCTTT | CSVETPGNTEAFF
TRBJ2-3 | - | TRBV29-1 | - | TGCAGCGTTGAAAGGAACCGTGGAGCCTGGGGCACAGATACGCAGTATTTT | CSVERNRGAWGTDTQYF
TRBJ2-5 | TRBD2 | TRBV6-5 | few | TGTGCCAGCAGTTTAGGGGAGGGCCAGGGAGAGACCCAGTACTTC | CASSLGEGQGETQYF
TRBJ2-2 | - | TRBV5-1 | - | TGCGCCAGCAGCTTGGGGCCTGCCGGCGGGGAGCTGTTTTTT | CASSLGPAGGELFF
TRBJ2-7 | - | TRBV12-3/TRBV12-4 | - | TGTGCCAGCAGTGTCGCGGACCCGATCAGCTCCTACGAGCAGTACTTC | CASSVADPISSYEQYF
TRBJ2-1 | - | TRBV20-1 | - | TGCAGTGCTGCACGCGGGGACGAGCAGTTCTTC | CSAARGDEQFF
TRBJ2-4 | TRBD1 | TRBV28 | - | TGTGCCAGCAGGCCAACAGGGGGGACAAACATTCAGTACTTC | CASRPTGGTNIQYF
TRBJ2-3 | - | TRBV20-1 | - | TGCAGTGCCCAAGGGACGCCCACAGATACGCAGTATTTT | CSAQGTPTDTQYF
TRBJ2-4 | - | TRBV7-8 | few | TGTGCCAGCAGCTTAGATCCTATATCGGGCAGCCTTCAGTACTTC | CASSLDPISGSLQYF
TRBJ2-3 | - | TRBV7-9 | - | TGTGCCAGCAGCTTAGACAGGGCGAGAGATACGCAGTATTTT | CASSLDRARDTQYF
TRBJ2-5 | - | TRBV7-2 | few | TGTGCCAGCAGCTATACCCGGGACCAAGAGACCCAGTACTTC | CASSYTRDQETQYF
TRBJ2-7 | - | TRBV4-1 | - | TGCGCCAGCAGCCAAGCTGGGGTACCCAACGAGCAGTACTTC | CASSQAGVPNEQYF
TRBJ2-3 | - | TRBV19 | few | TGTGCCAGTAGTTTACTATCGGGAGCGCACACAGATACGCAGTATTTT | CASSLLSGAHTDTQYF
TRBJ2-7 | - | TRBV7-2 | - | TGTGCCAGCAGCTTATCAAGAGACGTCTACGAGCAGTACTTC | CASSLSRDVYEQYF
TRBJ2-5 | - | TRBV5-6 | - | TGTGCCAGCAGCTTGGCCGGACAACCATCCCAAGAGACCCAGTACTTC | CASSLAGQPSQETQYF
TRBJ2-4 | TRBD1 | TRBV7-9 | many | TGTGCCAGCAGCAAAGATCCGGGACAGGGTGAGATCATTCAGTACTTC | CASSKDPGQGEIIQYF
TRBJ2-7 | TRBD2 | TRBV29-1 | - | TGCAGCGTTGAAGATCTCACTAGCGGGAGGGCCTCCGAGCAGTACTTC | CSVEDLTSGRASEQYF
TRBJ2-1 | TRBD2 | TRBV6-5 | few | TGTGCCAGCAGTTACCTAACTAGCGGGCGTCCCTACAATGAGCAGTTCTTC | CASSYLTSGRPYNEQFF
TRBJ2-5 | - | TRBV19 | - | TGTGCCAGTAGTGGGACCAGGGAAGAGACCCAGTACTTC | CASSGTREETQYF
TRBJ2-7 | - | TRBV6-2/TRBV6-3 | - | TGTGCCAGCAGTTACATCTACGAGCAGTACTTC | CASSYIYEQYF
TRBJ2-2 | TRBD2 | TRBV3-1 | few | TGTGCCAGCGGGGACTATGCCACCGGGGAGCTGTTTTTT | CASGDYATGELFF
TRBJ2-7 | TRBD2 | TRBV10-2 | few | TGCGCCAGTCGAGCGGGATCTGCCTACGAGCAGTACTTC | CASRAGSAYEQYF
TRBJ2-5 | - | TRBV6-2/TRBV6-3 | - | TGTGCCAGCAGTTTAGGAGGGGGGGGCCACCACGAGACCCAGTACTTC | CASSLGGGGHHETQYF
TRBJ2-1 | TRBD2 | TRBV5-1 | many | TGCGCTAGCTCCGCGGGAGGGTACAACAATGAGCAGTTCTTC | CASSAGGYNNEQFF
TRBJ2-5 | - | TRBV3-1 | few | TGTGCCAGCAGCGAACGTAGGTCTACCCAGTACTTC | CASSERRSTQYF
TRBJ2-2 | - | TRBV6-1 | - | TGTGCCACTGGGGGGCTGAGGTTTCCCGGGGAGCTGTTTTTT | CATGGLRFPGELFF
TRBJ2-2 | - | TRBV20-1 | - | TGCAGTGCCCTAGGGGCCGGGGAGCTGTTTTTT | CSALGAGELFF
TRBJ1-5 | - | TRBV30 | - | TGTGCCTGGAGTGTTGCCCACAGCAATCAGCCCCAGCATTTT | CAWSVAHSNQPQHF
TRBJ2-7 | - | TRBV7-2 | many | TGTGCCAGCAGCTTGGCCGGACTGGCCTACGAGCAGTACTTC | CASSLAGLAYEQYF
TRBJ2-5 | TRBD2 | TRBV12-3/TRBV12-4 | few | TGTGCCAGCAGTTCCCCGACTAGCGGTCTGGAGACCCAGTACTTC | CASSSPTSGLETQYF
TRBJ2-4 | - | TRBV20-1 | - | TGCAGTGCTAGAAACCTACGGGGATTCGAGGACATTCAGTACTTC | CSARNLRGFEDIQYF
TRBJ2-2 | - | TRBV19 | once | TGTGCCACCCGGGTTTCACAAACCGGGGAGCTGTTTTTT | CATRVSQTGELFF
TRBJ2-3 | - | TRBV7-2 | - | TGTGCCAGCAGGCTAAGTTCGGGAGATACGCAGTATTTT | CASRLSSGDTQYF
TRBJ2-7 | TRBD2 | TRBV5-6 | few | TGTGCCAGCAGTTTGGACAGGGGGACTAGCGGGATCTTCTACGAGCAGTACTTC | CASSLDRGTSGIFYEQYF
TRBJ2-4 | TRBD2 | TRBV27 | few | TGTGCCAGCAGTCCAGGGACTAGCGGGAGGGTAGCCAAAAACATTCAGTACTTC | CASSPGTSGRVAKNIQYF
TRBJ2-3 | - | TRBV4-3 | few | TGCGCCAGCAGCCAAGATGTGAAAGCTGCTAGCACAGATACGCAGTATTTT | CASSQDVKAASTDTQYF